This TCR beta chain was documented in a study of blood T cells in healthy people across ages (dated by TCRdb to between 2014 and 2017). About the investigation overall: In model experiments, template switching captured roughly one uniquely barcoded TCR beta cDNA molecule for every two T cells. To avoid experimental bias, donors of different ages were randomly spread across the sequencing lanes. The donors were divided into four age groups: young (average roughly 17 years), middle-aged (almost 40), aged (about 62) and long-lived (82). The study measured age-related changes in TCR beta repertoire diversity using deep sequencing normalized with unique cDNA molecular identifiers. The study analyzed two additional independent replicas of 1 million unique cDNA reads from the same blood draw for two donors, one aged 18 to 30 and one aged 80 or older. Summary of the overall study and its limitations: Observed TCR beta diversity per million T cells fell roughly linearly with age, and a significant reduction was already apparent by age roughly 41. Because donor CMV infection status was unknown, age-related changes in expanded clonotypes were potentially confounded. Total diversity estimates from one million sequenced T cells were considered lower bounds and underestimates. Bulk unsorted PBMC profiling prevented conclusive comparison of naive and antigen-experienced compartments. Compared with the aged group, the long-lived group had more naive CD4+ T cells, fewer expanded clones and increased TCR diversity, suggesting age selection. There was a strong correlation between observed TCR beta diversity and the percentage of naive T cells measured by flow cytometry.

Libraries were prepared through 5' RACE. The sequencer was an Illumina HiSeq 2500. A second roughly 6 to 12 cycle PCR used a sample-barcoded 5' primer and a J-beta primer mix. A template-switch 5' adaptor carrying 12 random nucleotides introduced a unique molecular identifier onto each TCR beta cDNA molecule. At least 3 million CDR3-containing paired-end reads were obtained from each sample. First-strand cDNA synthesis was performed from all RNA using the Mint cDNA synthesis kit, with priming by a TRBC-specific oligonucleotide. All cDNA was treated with uracil-DNA glycosylase and then went through a first 18-cycle PCR with the universal primers M1SS and BC2_uni_R. Per the original workflow: For normalization, 1 million high-quality reads, each with a distinct molecular identifier, were randomly selected from each sample. Reads with shared molecular identifiers were discarded instead of being binned into consensus sequences. MiTCR, with a Q25 quality threshold and the strictest error-elimination algorithm, was used for CDR3 identification, clonotype clustering and error correction. A nonparametric unseen species model with Euler transformation was used to estimate lower-bound total TCR beta diversity. In TCRdb, the public reads were trimmed at Q25 with fastp and aligned with MiXCR, with productive beta chains retained. Under each unique CDR3 protein, matching rows form one entry showing the most common genes and DNA. The V and J calls reflect TCRdb's pipeline rather than the authors' work. The sample table records about 1.5 million distinct CDR3 sequences; 35% to 45% of these occur just once. Less than 5% of the sample lies in the top ten.

Note on this clonotype: Its antigen is unknown. Base qualities are not at hand, and no much larger clone is one base apart.

The donors were about 40 Caucasian individuals from Russia, aged about 6 to 95 years, who were systemically healthy. Each donor gave 8 to 10 milliliters of peripheral blood, collected into EDTA-treated Vacutainer tubes. PBMCs were isolated by Ficoll-Paque density-gradient centrifugation, with at least 7 million obtained per sample. Trizol reagent was used to extract total RNA from PBMCs, with at least 5 micrograms per sample. For every donor, an aliquot of PBMCs went through flow cytometry to measure the percentages of naive CD45RAhigh/CD27high T cells. Germline trimming amounts to 6 bases on V and 6 bases on J, with 9 as the count of junction bases outside the gene matches. The CDR3 has 15 amino acids, counting the end cysteine and phenylalanine. Here the CDR3 DNA is all that survives: 45 bases in frame from base 1.

Recombination joined TRBV12-3 or TRBV12-4 with TRBJ2-1; 9 central nucleotides agree with TRBD2. Sequencing used blood. The TCR sequence derives from a young woman in good health. DNA sequence: TGTGCCAGCAGGTCTTCGACTAGCGGCGGCAATGAGCAGTTCTTC. Its translation is CASRSSTSGGNEQFF.